This T cell receptor beta chain was recorded in a study of T-cell memory formation after mild COVID-19. Overall study findings and caveats: CD4/CD8 balance held among clones contracting day 15 to 85, and later expanders leaned CD4+. For second-wave clones that peaked at day 37, SARS-CoV-2 specificity went unverified.

Comment on this clonotype: The antigen is unknown.

Germline V gene sequence: CDR1 SGHKS, CDR2 YYEKEE (reference sequence). V trimming: 4 bases; J trimming: 2 bases; junction bases outside the gene matches: 3. The CDR3 is 13 residues long. TCRdb passed the 5' RACE reads through MiXCR, listing each CDR3 protein once. The sample has about 49,000 distinct CDR3 sequences; around 25% are singletons. The V call is TRBV5-5, the J call TRBJ2-7; 7 bases agree with TRBD1. The material sequenced was PBMCs or a T cell subset sorted from them (not recorded which). The receptor's source is a man between 18 and 29 years old who had mild COVID-19 (a few samples of this study predate the infection). Cell type and time point are not known. The CDR3 loop is CASSRDSPYEQYV. The DNA for the CDR3 is TGTGCCAGCAGCCGGGACAGCCCCTACGAGCAGTACGTC.